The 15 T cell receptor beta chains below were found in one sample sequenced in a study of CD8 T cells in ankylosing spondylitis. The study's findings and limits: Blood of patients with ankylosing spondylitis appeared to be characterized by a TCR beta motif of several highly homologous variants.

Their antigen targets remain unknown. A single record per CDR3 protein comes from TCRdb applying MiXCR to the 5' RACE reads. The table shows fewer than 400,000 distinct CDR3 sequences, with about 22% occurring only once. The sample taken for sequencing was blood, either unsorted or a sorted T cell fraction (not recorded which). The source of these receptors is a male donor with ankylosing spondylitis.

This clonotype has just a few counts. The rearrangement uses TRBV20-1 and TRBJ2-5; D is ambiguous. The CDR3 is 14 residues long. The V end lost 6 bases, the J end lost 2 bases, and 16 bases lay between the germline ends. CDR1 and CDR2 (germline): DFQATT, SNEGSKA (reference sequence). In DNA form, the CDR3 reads TGCAGTGCCGGATATTGGACGGCTCAAGAGACCCAGTACTTC. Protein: CSAGYWTAQETQYF.

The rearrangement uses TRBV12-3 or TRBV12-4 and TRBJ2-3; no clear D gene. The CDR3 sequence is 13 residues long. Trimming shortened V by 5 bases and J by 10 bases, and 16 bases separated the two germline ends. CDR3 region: CASSPTDPRPQYF. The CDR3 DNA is TGTGCCAGCAGTCCCACGGACCCTAGGCCGCAGTATTTT.

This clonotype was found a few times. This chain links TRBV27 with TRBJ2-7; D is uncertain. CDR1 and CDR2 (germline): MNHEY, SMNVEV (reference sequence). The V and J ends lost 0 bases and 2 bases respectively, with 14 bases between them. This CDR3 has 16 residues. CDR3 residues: CASSLSIVGRTYEQYF. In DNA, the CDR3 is TGTGCCAGCAGTTTATCCATTGTCGGGCGGACCTACGAGCAGTACTTC.

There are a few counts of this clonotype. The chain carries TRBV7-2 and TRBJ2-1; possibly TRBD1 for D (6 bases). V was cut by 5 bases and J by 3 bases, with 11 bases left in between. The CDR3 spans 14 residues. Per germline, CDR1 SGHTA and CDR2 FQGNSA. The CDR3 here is CASSPGDIYNEQFF. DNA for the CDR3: TGTGCCAGCAGCCCAGGGGACATCTACAATGAGCAGTTCTTC.

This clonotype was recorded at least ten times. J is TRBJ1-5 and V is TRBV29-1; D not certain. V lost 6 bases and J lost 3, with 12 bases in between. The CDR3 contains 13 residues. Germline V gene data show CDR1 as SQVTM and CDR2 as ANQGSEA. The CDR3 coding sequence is TGCAGCGTCGGGCGAGCTTTCAATCAGCCCCAGCATTTT. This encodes CSVGRAFNQPQHF.

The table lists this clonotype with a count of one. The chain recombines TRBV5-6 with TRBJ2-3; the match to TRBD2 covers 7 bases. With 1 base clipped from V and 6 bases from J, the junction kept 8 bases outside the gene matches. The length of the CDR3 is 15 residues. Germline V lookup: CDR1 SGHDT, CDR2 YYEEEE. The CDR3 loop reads CASSLMRELSDTQYF. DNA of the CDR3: TGTGCCAGCAGCTTGATGCGGGAGCTTAGTGATACGCAGTATTTT.

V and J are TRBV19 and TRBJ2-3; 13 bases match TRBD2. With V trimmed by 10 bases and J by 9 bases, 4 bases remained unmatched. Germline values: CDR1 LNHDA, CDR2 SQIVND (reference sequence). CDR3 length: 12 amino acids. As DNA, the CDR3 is TGTGCCACCTGGACTAGCGGGGGAACGCAGTATTTT. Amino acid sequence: CATWTSGGTQYF. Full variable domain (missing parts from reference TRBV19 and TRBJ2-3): DGGITQSPKYLFRKEGQNVTLSCEQNLNHDAMYWYRQDPGQGLRLIYYSQIVNDFQKGDIAEGYSVSREKKESFPLTVTSAQKNPTAFYLCATWTSGGTQYFGPGTRLTVL.

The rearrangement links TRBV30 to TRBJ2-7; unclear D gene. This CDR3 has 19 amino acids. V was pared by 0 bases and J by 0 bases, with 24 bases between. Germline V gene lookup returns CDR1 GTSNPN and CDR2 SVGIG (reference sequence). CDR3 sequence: CAWSVLGNIGHRSSYEQYF. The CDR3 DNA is TGTGCCTGGAGTGTATTGGGGAACATTGGCCATAGGAGCTCCTACGAGCAGTACTTC.

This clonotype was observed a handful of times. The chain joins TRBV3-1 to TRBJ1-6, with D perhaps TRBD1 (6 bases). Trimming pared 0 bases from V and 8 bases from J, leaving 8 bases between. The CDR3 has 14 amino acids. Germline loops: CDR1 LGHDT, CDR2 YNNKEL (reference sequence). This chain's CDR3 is CASSQDPGDSPLHF. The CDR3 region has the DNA TGTGCCAGCAGCCAAGACCCAGGGGATTCACCCCTCCACTTT.

CDR3 residues: CASSGRAGVNNEQFF. CDR3 sequence (DNA): TGTGCCAGCAGCGGGAGAGCGGGAGTAAACAATGAGCAGTTCTTC. V is TRBV7-2 and J is TRBJ2-1; the match to TRBD2 covers 8 bases. This CDR3 spans 15 amino acids. The germline V gene has CDR1 SGHTA and CDR2 FQGNSA. The V segment lost 5 bases and the J segment 5 bases; nucleotides outside the gene matches: 8.

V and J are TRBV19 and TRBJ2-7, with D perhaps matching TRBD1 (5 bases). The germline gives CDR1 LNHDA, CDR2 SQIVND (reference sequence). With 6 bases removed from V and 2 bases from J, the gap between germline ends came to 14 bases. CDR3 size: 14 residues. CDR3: CASSEEVGAYEQYF. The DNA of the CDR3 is TGTGCCAGTAGCGAAGAGGTAGGGGCCTACGAGCAGTACTTC.

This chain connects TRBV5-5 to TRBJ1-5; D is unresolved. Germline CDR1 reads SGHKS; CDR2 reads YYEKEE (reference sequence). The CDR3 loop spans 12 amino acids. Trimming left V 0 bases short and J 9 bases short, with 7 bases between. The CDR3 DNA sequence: TGTGCCAGCAGCTTGGTTGATTCGCCCCAGCATTTT. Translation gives CASSLVDSPQHF.

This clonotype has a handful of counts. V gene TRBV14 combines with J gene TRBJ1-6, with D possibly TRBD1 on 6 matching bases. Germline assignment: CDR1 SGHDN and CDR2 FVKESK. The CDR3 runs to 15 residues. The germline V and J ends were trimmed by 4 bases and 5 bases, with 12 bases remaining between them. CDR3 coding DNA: TGTGCCAGCAGCCCAGGGACAAGGAATAATTCACCCCTCCACTTT. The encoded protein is CASSPGTRNNSPLHF.

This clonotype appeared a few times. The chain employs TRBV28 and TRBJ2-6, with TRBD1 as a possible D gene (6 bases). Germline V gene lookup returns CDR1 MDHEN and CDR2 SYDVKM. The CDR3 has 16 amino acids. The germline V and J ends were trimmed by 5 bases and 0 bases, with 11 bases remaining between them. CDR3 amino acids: CASSHGQHSGANVLTF. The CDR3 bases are TGTGCCAGCAGTCATGGACAGCACTCTGGGGCCAACGTCCTGACTTTC.

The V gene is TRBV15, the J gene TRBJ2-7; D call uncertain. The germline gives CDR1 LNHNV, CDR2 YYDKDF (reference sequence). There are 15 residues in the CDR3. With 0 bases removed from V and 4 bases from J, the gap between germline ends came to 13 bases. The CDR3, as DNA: TGTGCCACCAGCAGAGATATTACTAACTCATACGAGCAGTACTTC. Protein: CATSRDITNSYEQYF. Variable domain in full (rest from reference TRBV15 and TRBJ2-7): DAMVIQNPRYQVTQFGKPVTLSCSQTLNHNVMYWYQQKSSQAPKLLFHYYDKDFNNEADTPDNFQSRRPNTSFCFLDIRSPGLGDTAMYLCATSRDITNSYEQYFGPGTRLTVT.